This T cell receptor (beta chain) stems from a study of blood T cell repertoires in COVID-19. Looking at the study overall: Donors in the United States, Italy and Spain gave samples during acute or convalescent COVID-19. T cells, B-cell-depleted T cells, or PBMCs provided the cDNA or gDNA that served as material.

The V and J ends lost 4 bases and 4 bases, in that order; junction bases with no gene match: 19. Germline V CDR1 and CDR2: LGHNA, YNFKEQ. The CDR3 loop spans 19 amino acids. Per the original data handling: Estimated nucleated cell counts came from reference gene primer amplification. Using immunoSEQ multiplex PCR, the repertoire was profiled, and TCRdb retains in-frame clones only, with some absent. D and trimming were read from the DNA, whereas the V and J calls and clone size are those reported in that table. The profile shows 60,000 to 80,000 clones, more than 70% of them singletons. Sample: peripheral blood. The chain couples TRBV4-2 to TRBJ2-5; 9 nucleotides align to TRBD1. This clonotype originated in a man in his fifties with active COVID-19. The CDR3 spells CASSRNYRDRDMWRETQYF. Written as DNA, the CDR3 is TGTGCCAGCAGCCGAAATTACCGGGACAGGGATATGTGGCGAGAGACCCAGTACTTC.